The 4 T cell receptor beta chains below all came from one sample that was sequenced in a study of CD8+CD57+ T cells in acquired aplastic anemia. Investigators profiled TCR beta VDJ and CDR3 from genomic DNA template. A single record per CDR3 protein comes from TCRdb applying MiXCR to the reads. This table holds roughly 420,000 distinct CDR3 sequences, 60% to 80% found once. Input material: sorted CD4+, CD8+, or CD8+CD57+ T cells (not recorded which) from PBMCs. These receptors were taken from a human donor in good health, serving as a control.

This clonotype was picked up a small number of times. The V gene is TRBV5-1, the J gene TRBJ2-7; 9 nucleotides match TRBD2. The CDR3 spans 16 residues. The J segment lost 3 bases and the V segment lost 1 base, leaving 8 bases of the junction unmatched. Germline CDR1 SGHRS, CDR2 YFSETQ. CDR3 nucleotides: TGCGCCAGCAGCTTGTTGCAGCTAGCGGGACGCTACGAGCAGTACTTC. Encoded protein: CASSLLQLAGRYEQYF.

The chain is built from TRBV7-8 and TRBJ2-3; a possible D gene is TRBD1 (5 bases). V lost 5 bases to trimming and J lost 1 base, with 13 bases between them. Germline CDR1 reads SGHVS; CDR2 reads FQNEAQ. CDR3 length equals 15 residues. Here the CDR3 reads CASSREMGRTDTQYF. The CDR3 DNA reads TGTGCCAGCAGCAGAGAGATGGGGCGCACAGATACGCAGTATTTT. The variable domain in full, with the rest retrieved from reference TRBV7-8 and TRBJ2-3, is GAGVSQSPRYKVAKRGQDVALRCDPISGHVSLFWYQQALGQGPEFLTYFQNEAQLDKSGLPSDRFFAERPEGSVSTLKIQRTQQEDSAVYLCASSREMGRTDTQYFGPGTRLTVL.

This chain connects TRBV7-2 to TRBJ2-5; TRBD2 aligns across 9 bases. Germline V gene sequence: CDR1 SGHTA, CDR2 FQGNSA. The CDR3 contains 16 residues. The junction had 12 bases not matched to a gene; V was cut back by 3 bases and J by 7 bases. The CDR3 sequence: CASSLKTSGSWGTQYF. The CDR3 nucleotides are TGTGCCAGCAGCTTGAAGACTAGCGGATCTTGGGGGACCCAGTACTTC.

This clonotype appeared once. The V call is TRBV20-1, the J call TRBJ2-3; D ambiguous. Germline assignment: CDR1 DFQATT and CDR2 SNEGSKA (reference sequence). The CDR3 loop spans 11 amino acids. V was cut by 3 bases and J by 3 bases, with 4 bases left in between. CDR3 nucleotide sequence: TGCAGTGCTAGCCAGACAGATACGCAGTATTTT. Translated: CSASQTDTQYF.